This T cell receptor (beta chain) comes out of a study of shared clonotypes between healthy human individuals. Per the authors' pipeline: ImmunoSEQ gave junction-only sequences without quality scores, so filtering differed. Only in-frame clones appear in the TCRdb table, and some are missing; sequencing was by immunoSEQ multiplex PCR. That table gives V, J and clone size, and the DNA gave D and trimming. The sample includes 650,000 to 800,000 clones, about 91% of them seen just once. As defined, naive CD8 cells were CD45RO-negative and positively selected for CCR7, with terminally differentiated effector memory CD45RA+ cells excluded. The V gene's germline CDR1 is SGHVS and CDR2 FNYEAQ. The CDR3 consists of 14 residues. Trimming took off 2 bases at V and 2 bases at J, with 10 bases between the two ends.

Sequenced input: naive CD8+ T cells sorted from blood. J is TRBJ2-7 and V is TRBV7-6; possible D gene TRBD1, 6 bases. This TCR was sampled from a man younger than 45 in good health. CDR3 loop: CASSLYTGPYEQYF. The CDR3 DNA reads TGTGCCAGCAGCTTATACACAGGGCCCTACGAGCAGTACTTC.